The T cell receptor (beta chain) under discussion was sequenced for a study of T cell responses to AZD1222 COVID-19 vaccine. V gave up 0 bases and J gave up 7 bases, with 6 bases separating them. Germline V gene sequence: CDR1 GTSNPN, CDR2 SVGIG (reference sequence). The CDR3 loop spans 11 amino acids. As concerns this clone: Other DNA sequences in the same sample also yield this CDR3.

Only in-frame clones appear in the TCRdb table, and some are missing; sequencing was by immunoSEQ multiplex PCR. The sample carries approximately 140,000 clones, roughly nine tenths recorded once. This sequence originates from an adult who received the AZD1222 COVID-19 vaccine. Sequences were derived from peripheral blood, sampled 28 days after the second AZD1222 dose. The rearrangement links TRBV30 to TRBJ1-2; D gene ambiguous. CDR3 in DNA: TGTGCCTGGAGTGTGGGAGGTGGCTACACCTTC. Its translation: CAWSVGGGYTF.